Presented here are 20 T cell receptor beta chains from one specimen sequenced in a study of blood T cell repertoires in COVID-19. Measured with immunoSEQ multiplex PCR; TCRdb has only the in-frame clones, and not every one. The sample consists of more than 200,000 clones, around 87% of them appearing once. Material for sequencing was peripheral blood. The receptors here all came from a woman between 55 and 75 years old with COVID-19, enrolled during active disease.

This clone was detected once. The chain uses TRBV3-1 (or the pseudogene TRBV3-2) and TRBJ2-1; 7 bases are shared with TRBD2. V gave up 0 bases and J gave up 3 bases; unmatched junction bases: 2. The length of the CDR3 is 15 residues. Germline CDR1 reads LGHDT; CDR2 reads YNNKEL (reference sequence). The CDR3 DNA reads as TGTGCCAGCAGCCAAGAAGGACTAGTCTACAATGAGCAGTTCTTC. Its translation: CASSQEGLVYNEQFF.

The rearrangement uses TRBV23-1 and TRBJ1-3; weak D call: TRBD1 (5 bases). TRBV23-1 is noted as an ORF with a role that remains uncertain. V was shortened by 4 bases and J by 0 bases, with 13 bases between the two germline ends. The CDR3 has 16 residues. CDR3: CASSPSGPCSGNTIYF. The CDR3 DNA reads TGCGCCAGCAGTCCGTCAGGGCCCTGCTCTGGAAACACCATATATTTT.

CDR3 bases: TGTGCCAGCCAAGACAGTGGCCTGGGCAATCAGCCCCAGCATTTT. Translating it yields CASQDSGLGNQPQHF. The chain carries TRBV28 and TRBJ1-5, with D tentatively TRBD1 (5 bases). The V gene lost 8 bases and the J gene lost 2 bases, with 16 bases spanning the gap. The CDR3 has 15 amino acids. CDR1 and CDR2 from the germline V gene are MDHEN and SYDVKM. Full variable domain (rest looked up from reference TRBV28 and TRBJ1-5): DVKVTQSSRYLVKRTGEKVFLECVQDMDHENMFWYRQDPGLGLRLIYFSYDVKMKEKGDIPEGYSVSREKKERFSLILESASTNQTSMYLCASQDSGLGNQPQHFGDGTRLSIL.

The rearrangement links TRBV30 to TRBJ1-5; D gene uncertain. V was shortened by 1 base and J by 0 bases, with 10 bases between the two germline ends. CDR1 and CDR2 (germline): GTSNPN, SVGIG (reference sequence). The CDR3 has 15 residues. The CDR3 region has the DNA TGTGCCTGGAGTGGAGGCTGGGTTAGCAATCAGCCCCAGCATTTT. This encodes CAWSGGWVSNQPQHF.

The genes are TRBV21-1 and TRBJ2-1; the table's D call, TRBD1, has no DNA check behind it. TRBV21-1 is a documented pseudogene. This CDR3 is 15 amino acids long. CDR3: CASSLRTRTYNEQFF. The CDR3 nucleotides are TGTGCCAGCAGCCTCCGGACACGAACCTACAATGAGCAGTTCTTC.

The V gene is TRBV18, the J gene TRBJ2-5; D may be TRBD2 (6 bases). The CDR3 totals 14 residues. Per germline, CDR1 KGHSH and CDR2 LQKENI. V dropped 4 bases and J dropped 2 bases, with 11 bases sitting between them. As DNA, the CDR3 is TGTGCCAGCTCACTTCTCGGGACTCAAGAGACCCAGTACTTC. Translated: CASSLLGTQETQYF. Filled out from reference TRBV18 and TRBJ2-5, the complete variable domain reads NAGVMQNPRHLVRRRGQEARLRCSPMKGHSHVYWYRQLPEEGLKFMVYLQKENIIDESGMPKERFSAEFPKEGPSILRIQQVVRGDSAAYFCASSLLGTQETQYFGPGTRLLVL.

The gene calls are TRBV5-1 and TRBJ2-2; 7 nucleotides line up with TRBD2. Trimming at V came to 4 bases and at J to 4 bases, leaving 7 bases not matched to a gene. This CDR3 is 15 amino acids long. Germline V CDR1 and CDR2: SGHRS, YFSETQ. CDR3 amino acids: CASSPGGAGTGELFF. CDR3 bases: TGCGCCAGCAGCCCGGGGGGAGCGGGCACCGGGGAGCTGTTTTTT.

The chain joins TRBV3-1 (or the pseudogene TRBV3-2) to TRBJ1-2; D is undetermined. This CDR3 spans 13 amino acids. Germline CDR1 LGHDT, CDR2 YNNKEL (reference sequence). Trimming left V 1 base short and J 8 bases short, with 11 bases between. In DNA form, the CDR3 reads TGTGCCAGCAGCCAAGTGGTGGAGTCAGGCTACACCTTC. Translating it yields CASSQVVESGYTF.

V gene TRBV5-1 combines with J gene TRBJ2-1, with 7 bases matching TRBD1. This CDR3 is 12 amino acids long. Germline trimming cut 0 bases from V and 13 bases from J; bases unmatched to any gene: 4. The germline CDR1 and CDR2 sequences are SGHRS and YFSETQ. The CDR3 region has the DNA TGCGCCAGCAGCTTGGTCGGACAGGTACAGTTCTTC. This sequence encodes CASSLVGQVQFF.

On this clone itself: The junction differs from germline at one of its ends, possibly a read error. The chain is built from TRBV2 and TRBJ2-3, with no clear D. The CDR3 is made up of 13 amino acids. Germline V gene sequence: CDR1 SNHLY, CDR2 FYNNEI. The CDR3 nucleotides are TGTGCCAGCGGTGACCTGGAGCCAGATACGCAGTATTTT. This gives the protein CASGDLEPDTQYF.

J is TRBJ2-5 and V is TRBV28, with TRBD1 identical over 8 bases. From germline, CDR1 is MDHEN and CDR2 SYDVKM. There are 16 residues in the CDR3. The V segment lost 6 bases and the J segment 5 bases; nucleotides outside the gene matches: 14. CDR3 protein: CASSPQGARSSETQYF. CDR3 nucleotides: TGTGCCAGCAGCCCCCAGGGGGCGCGGAGCAGTGAGACCCAGTACTTC.

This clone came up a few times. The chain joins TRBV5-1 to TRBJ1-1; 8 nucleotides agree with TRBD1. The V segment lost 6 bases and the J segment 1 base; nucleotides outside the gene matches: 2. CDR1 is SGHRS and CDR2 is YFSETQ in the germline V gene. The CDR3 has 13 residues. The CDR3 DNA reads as TGCGCCAGCACCGGGACAGGGAACACTGAAGCTTTCTTT. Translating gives CASTGTGNTEAFF.

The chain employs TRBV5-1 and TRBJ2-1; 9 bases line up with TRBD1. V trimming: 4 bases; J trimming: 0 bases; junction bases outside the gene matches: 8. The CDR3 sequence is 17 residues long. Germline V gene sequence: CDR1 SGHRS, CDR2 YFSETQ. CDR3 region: CASSNRDRAFSYNEQFF. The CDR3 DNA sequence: TGCGCCAGCAGCAACAGGGACAGGGCGTTCTCCTACAATGAGCAGTTCTTC.

The CDR3 coding sequence is TGTGCCAGCAGCGCCGTTTCTAATAGTAATGAGCAGTTCTTC. This codes for CASSAVSNSNEQFF. The J gene is TRBJ2-1, the V gene TRBV9; D is unclear. V dropped 3 bases and J dropped 7 bases, with 14 bases sitting between them. CDR1 is SGDLS and CDR2 is YYNGEE in the germline V gene. The CDR3 has 14 residues.

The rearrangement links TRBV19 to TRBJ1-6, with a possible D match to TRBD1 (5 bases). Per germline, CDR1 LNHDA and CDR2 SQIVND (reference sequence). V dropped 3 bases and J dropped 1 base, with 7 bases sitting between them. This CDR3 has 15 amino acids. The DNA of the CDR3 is TGTGCCAGTAGTATTGGGGGGTCCTATAATTCACCCCTCCACTTT. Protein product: CASSIGGSYNSPLHF.

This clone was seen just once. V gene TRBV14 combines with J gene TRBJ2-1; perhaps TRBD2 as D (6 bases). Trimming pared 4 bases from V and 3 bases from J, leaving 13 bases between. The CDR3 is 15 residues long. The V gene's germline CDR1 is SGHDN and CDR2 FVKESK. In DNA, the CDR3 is TGTGCCAGCAGCCGCACGGGAGCCATCTACAATGAGCAGTTCTTC. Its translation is CASSRTGAIYNEQFF.

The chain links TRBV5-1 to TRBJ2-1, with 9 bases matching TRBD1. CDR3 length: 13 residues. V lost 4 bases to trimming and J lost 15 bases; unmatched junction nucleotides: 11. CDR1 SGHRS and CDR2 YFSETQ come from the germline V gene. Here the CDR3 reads CASSSTQGAVRFF. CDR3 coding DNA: TGCGCCAGCAGCAGCACACAGGGGGCGGTTCGGTTCTTC. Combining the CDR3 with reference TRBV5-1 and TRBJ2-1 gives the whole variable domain KAGVTQTPRYLIKTRGQQVTLSCSPISGHRSVSWYQQTPGQGLQFLFEYFSETQRNKGNFPGRFSGRQFSNSRSEMNVSTLELGDSALYLCASSSTQGAVRFFGPGTRLTVL.

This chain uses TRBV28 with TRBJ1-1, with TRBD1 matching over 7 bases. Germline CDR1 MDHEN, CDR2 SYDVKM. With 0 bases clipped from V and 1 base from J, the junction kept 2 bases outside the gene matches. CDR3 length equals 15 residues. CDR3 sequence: CASSLWDRTNTEAFF. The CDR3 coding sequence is TGTGCCAGCAGTTTATGGGACAGGACGAACACTGAAGCTTTCTTT.

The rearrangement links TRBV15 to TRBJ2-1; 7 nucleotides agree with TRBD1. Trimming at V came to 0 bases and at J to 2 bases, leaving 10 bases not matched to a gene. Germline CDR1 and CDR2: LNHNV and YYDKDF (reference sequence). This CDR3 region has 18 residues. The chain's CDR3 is CATSRDGQARLAYNEQFF. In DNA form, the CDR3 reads TGTGCCACCAGCAGAGATGGACAGGCCCGTCTGGCCTACAATGAGCAGTTCTTC.

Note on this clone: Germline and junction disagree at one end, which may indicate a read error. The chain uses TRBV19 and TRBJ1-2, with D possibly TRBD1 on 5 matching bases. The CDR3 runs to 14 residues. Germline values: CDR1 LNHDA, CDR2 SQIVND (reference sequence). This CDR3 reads CASSPTDSAYSYTF. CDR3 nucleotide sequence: TGTGCCAGTAGCCCGACTGACAGCGCCTATAGCTACACCTTC.